The 17 T cell receptor beta chains below were found in one sample sequenced in a study of cytomegalovirus exposure and HLA in healthy donors. The primer mix had 60 Vbeta and 13 Jbeta primers. Using immunoSEQ multiplex PCR, the repertoire was profiled, and TCRdb retains in-frame clones only, with some absent. The table lists some 150,000 clones, roughly 80% of them singletons, with roughly 10% in the top ten. Material for sequencing was PBMCs. These receptors were collected from a man aged 50-60 years in good health and CMV-seropositive.

Concerning this clone itself: Its ends do not fully match the called genes, so a read error is possible. V usage is TRBV6-1 and J usage is TRBJ1-5, with 10 bases identical to TRBD1. CDR1 and CDR2 (germline): MNHNS, SASEGT. CDR3 length: 15 amino acids. CDR3 protein: CASREDRGPGQPQHF. The DNA of the CDR3 is TGTGCCAGCAGGGAAGACAGGGGGCCGGGGCAGCCCCAGCATTTT.

The chain links TRBV6-4 to TRBJ1-6; D perhaps matches TRBD1 (5 bases). CDR1 is MRHNA, CDR2 SNTAGT, per germline. Trimming stripped 4 bases from V and 8 bases from J, with 12 bases between. The CDR3 length is 14 residues. The CDR3 sequence: CASSVGREDSPLHF. CDR3 in DNA: TGTGCCAGCAGTGTGGGCAGGGAGGATTCACCCCTCCACTTT.

This clone was picked up a small number of times. The gene calls are TRBV5-1 and TRBJ2-4; D gene unclear. The germline V gene encodes CDR1 SGHRS and CDR2 YFSETQ. This CDR3 is 14 amino acids long. V lost 5 bases to trimming and J lost 7 bases, with 16 bases between them. The CDR3 here is CASRINSRDNIQYF. CDR3 nucleotides: TGCGCCAGCAGAATAAATAGTAGAGATAACATTCAGTACTTC.

This chain links TRBV7-2 with TRBJ1-2; 10 bases map to TRBD1. Germline CDR1 and CDR2: SGHTA and FQGNSA. The junction had 7 bases not matched to a gene; V was cut back by 4 bases and J by 5 bases. The CDR3 is 15 amino acids. The CDR3 bases are TGTGCCAGCAGCTCGAAGGGACAGGGGAGGTATGGCTACACCTTC. Translation: CASSSKGQGRYGYTF.

The chain recombines TRBV9 with TRBJ2-7; possibly TRBD1 for D (6 bases). In germline, CDR1 is SGDLS, CDR2 YYNGEE. This CDR3 comprises 13 residues. Deletions cut 4 bases from V and 7 bases from J, with 15 bases between. This chain's CDR3 is CASSLGTHEEQYF. The CDR3 region has the DNA TGTGCCAGCAGCCTCGGGACACACGAGGAGCAGTACTTC. Full variable domain (outside the CDR3, taken from reference TRBV9 and TRBJ2-7): DSGVTQTPKHLITATGQRVTLRCSPRSGDLSVYWYQQSLDQGLQFLIQYYNGEERAKGNILERFSAQQFPDLHSELNLSSLELGDSALYFCASSLGTHEEQYFGPGTRLTVT.

The chain is built from TRBV19 and TRBJ2-7; 9 bases map to TRBD2. The CDR3 sequence is 15 residues long. V trimming: 9 bases; J trimming: 2 bases; junction bases outside the gene matches: 11. CDR1 is LNHDA and CDR2 is SQIVND in the germline V gene (reference sequence). Here the CDR3 reads CASRTAGGNAYEQYF. In DNA, the CDR3 is TGTGCCAGCCGGACAGCGGGAGGTAACGCCTACGAGCAGTACTTC.

This clone was counted a single time. The chain combines TRBV28 with TRBJ2-7; 9 bases match TRBD2. V lost 4 bases, J lost 4 bases, and 8 bases stayed unmatched. The V gene's germline CDR1 is MDHEN and CDR2 SYDVKM. There are 15 residues in the CDR3. CDR3 protein: CASSSSGAESYEQYF. Here the CDR3 DNA reads TGTGCCAGCAGTTCTAGCGGGGCGGAAAGTTACGAGCAGTACTTC.

The V call is TRBV10-3, the J call TRBJ2-5, with TRBD1 matching 7 bases. The J call is doubtful: the DNA matches TRBJ2-7 better. Germline V gene data show CDR1 as ENHRY and CDR2 as SYGVKD. This CDR3 is 13 amino acids long. For the CDR3, the DNA is TGTGCCATCAACCCAGGACAGGCTCACGAGCAGTACTTC. Its protein is CAINPGQAHEQYF.

This chain links TRBV27 with TRBJ1-2; 7 positions match TRBD1. After removal of 5 bases from V and 8 bases from J, the junction contained 11 bases not matched to a gene. This CDR3 has 14 residues. CDR1 and CDR2 from the germline V gene are MNHEY and SMNVEV (reference sequence). DNA of the CDR3: TGTGCCAGCAGTCCCCGGGACAGCTTAGACGGCTACACCTTC. Amino acid sequence: CASSPRDSLDGYTF.

J is TRBJ2-3 and V is TRBV4-2; 8 bases are a match to TRBD2. The CDR3 covers 16 residues. V dropped 2 bases and J dropped 4; count of bases not matched to a gene: 8. Germline loops: CDR1 LGHNA, CDR2 YNFKEQ. CDR3 sequence: CASSQRTSGSSDTQYF. Written as DNA, the CDR3 is TGTGCCAGCAGCCAACGTACCAGCGGGAGCTCAGATACGCAGTATTTT.

The chain employs TRBV5-1 and TRBJ2-1; 9 positions agree with TRBD2. With 4 bases clipped from V and 1 base from J, the junction kept 3 bases outside the gene matches. This CDR3 is built from 15 residues. Germline CDR1 SGHRS, CDR2 YFSETQ. CDR3 coding DNA: TGCGCCAGCAGCCCTACTAGCGGGTCCTACAATGAGCAGTTCTTC. This encodes CASSPTSGSYNEQFF.

The chain uses TRBV7-9 and TRBJ2-7, with 7 bases fitting TRBD2. V shed 8 bases and J 0 bases; nucleotides not matched to a gene: 7. CDR1 is SEHNR, CDR2 FQNEAQ, per germline (reference sequence). The CDR3 spans 14 residues. CDR3 sequence (DNA): TGTGCCAGCGCCTCAAGCGGGACCTCCTACGAGCAGTACTTC. Residues: CASASSGTSYEQYF. Complete variable domain (other parts from reference TRBV7-9 and TRBJ2-7): DTGVSQNPRHKITKRGQNVTFRCDPISEHNRLYWYRQTLGQGPEFLTYFQNEAQLEKSRLLSDRFSAERPKGSFSTLEIQRTEQGDSAMYLCASASSGTSYEQYFGPGTRLTVT.

This clone is a singleton in its sample. J is TRBJ2-7 and V is TRBV10-3; no clear D. The ends were cut back, 2 bases at V and 4 bases at J, with 9 bases in the middle. The CDR3 sequence is 13 residues long. CDR1 and CDR2 (germline): ENHRY, SYGVKD. The CDR3 coding sequence is TGTGCCATCAGTGAGCCGAAACTTTACGAGCAGTACTTC. Translated: CAISEPKLYEQYF.

The chain has TRBV5-1 and TRBJ2-1; 10 bases are a match to TRBD2. The ends lost 4 bases at V and 5 bases at J; junction bases unmatched: 15. Germline CDR1 SGHRS, CDR2 YFSETQ. This CDR3 has 18 amino acids. CDR3 bases: TGCGCCAGCAGCCCATCACCCTCCGGACTAGCGGCCAACAATGAGCAGTTCTTC. Protein sequence: CASSPSPSGLAANNEQFF.

The CDR3 sequence is CASSVTGSSNQPQHF. In DNA, the CDR3 is TGTGCCAGCAGTGTTACAGGGTCTAGCAATCAGCCCCAGCATTTT. The chain has TRBV28 and TRBJ1-5, with a possible D match to TRBD1 (6 bases). Germline V gene lookup returns CDR1 MDHEN and CDR2 SYDVKM. The ends were cut back, 5 bases at V and 0 bases at J, with 11 bases in the middle. CDR3 length: 15 residues.

The chain is built from TRBV19 and TRBJ1-1; D is undetermined. CDR3 length equals 12 residues. CDR1 and CDR2 from the germline V gene are LNHDA and SQIVND (reference sequence). The germline V and J ends were trimmed by 1 base and 7 bases, with 7 bases remaining between them. DNA for the CDR3: TGTGCCAGTAGTATAGGAAGACTTGAAGCTTTCTTT. This encodes CASSIGRLEAFF.

This rearrangement joins TRBV18 to TRBJ1-2, with 7 bases identical to TRBD1. The J segment lost 3 bases and the V segment lost 6 bases, leaving 4 bases of the junction unmatched. CDR3 length: 13 residues. Germline CDR1 and CDR2: KGHSH and LQKENI. CDR3 nucleotide sequence: TGTGCCAGCTCCCAAGACAGGGACTATGGCTACACCTTC. Its translation: CASSQDRDYGYTF.